This T cell receptor beta chain came from a study of blood T cell repertoires in COVID-19. The table came from immunoSEQ multiplex PCR; TCRdb's copy has only in-frame clones and leaves some out. The repertoire includes approximately 92,000 clones, 84% of them detected once, and roughly 2% sits in the top ten. CDR1 and CDR2 from the germline V gene are SNHLY and FYNNEI. V dropped 7 bases and J dropped 7 bases, with 8 bases sitting between them. The CDR3 totals 11 residues. This TCR derives from a man in his sixties or seventies with active or convalescent COVID-19. This chain uses TRBV2 with TRBJ2-1; D gene unclear. Sequencing was carried out using peripheral blood. For the CDR3, the DNA is TGTGCCAGCACCCTCAGGAATGAGCAGTTCTTC. Translated: CASTLRNEQFF.